Below are 26 T cell receptor beta chains sequenced from a single sample in a study of T-cell reconstitution after alpha-beta-depleted transplantation in children. A TCRbeta library incorporating unique molecular identifiers was prepared. TCRdb reprocessed the PCR reads via MiXCR and lists one record per CDR3 protein. Counted here are roughly 500,000 distinct CDR3 sequences, over 25% occurring once; the ten biggest clones make up roughly 2.5%. The material was PBMCs from the stem cell graft donor, obtained from the stem cell graft. These receptors originate from a human donor who donated a stem cell graft to a child with aplastic anemia.

The chain employs TRBV3-1 and TRBJ2-2; D not certain. Per germline, CDR1 LGHDT and CDR2 YNNKEL (reference sequence). The CDR3 has 14 residues. CDR3 in amino acids: CAQPLPGVRGELFF. CDR3 bases: TGTGCACAGCCACTCCCCGGAGTTCGCGGGGAGCTGTTTTTT.

This clonotype has more than one count but fewer than ten. This sequence joins TRBV19 and TRBJ2-5, with a tentative D call TRBD1 (7 bases). Germline values: CDR1 LNHDA, CDR2 SQIVND (reference sequence). V lost 6 bases, J lost 0 bases, and 17 bases lay in between. The CDR3 length is 16 residues. The CDR3 DNA follows: TGTGCCAGTAGCCCAATCAGGGGGGACTACCAAGAGACCCAGTACTTC. This sequence encodes CASSPIRGDYQETQYF. Together with reference TRBV19 and TRBJ2-5, the CDR3 gives the full variable domain: DGGITQSPKYLFRKEGQNVTLSCEQNLNHDAMYWYRQDPGQGLRLIYYSQIVNDFQKGDIAEGYSVSREKKESFPLTVTSAQKNPTAFYLCASSPIRGDYQETQYFGPGTRLLVL.

This clonotype was counted a few times. The chain couples TRBV25-1 to TRBJ1-1; D possibly corresponds to TRBD1 (5 bases). Trimming removed 6 bases from V and 1 base from J, with 12 bases in between. This CDR3 comprises 14 residues. Germline lookup yields CDR1 MGHDK and CDR2 SYGVNS. The CDR3 loop reads CASSQTVKNTEAFF. Here the CDR3 DNA reads TGTGCCAGCAGCCAGACAGTTAAGAACACTGAAGCTTTCTTT.

The genes are TRBV27 and TRBJ2-7; 9 positions match TRBD1. Trimming removed 5 bases from V and 4 bases from J; junction bases left unmatched: 12. The germline V gene encodes CDR1 MNHEY and CDR2 SMNVEV (reference sequence). This CDR3 spans 16 amino acids. The CDR3 spells CASSPTRGQGSYEQYF. The CDR3 bases are TGTGCCAGCAGTCCGACGAGGGGACAGGGTAGTTACGAGCAGTACTTC.

This clonotype has at least ten counts. The genes are TRBV6-5 and TRBJ2-1; 12 nucleotides agree with TRBD2. CDR1 MNHEY and CDR2 SVGAGI come from the germline V gene. The length of the CDR3 is 14 residues. With 4 bases clipped from V and 5 bases from J, the junction kept 0 bases outside the gene matches. The CDR3 DNA reads TGTGCCAGCAGTTGGACTAGCGGGAACAATGAGCAGTTCTTC. As protein: CASSWTSGNNEQFF.

This clonotype was counted only a few times. CDR3 sequence reads: CASSDRGQETQYF. CDR3 nucleotides: TGTGCCAGCAGTGACCGGGGCCAAGAGACCCAGTACTTC. The V call is TRBV7-8, the J call TRBJ2-5, with D possibly matching TRBD2 (5 bases). There are 13 residues in the CDR3. The germline V gene has CDR1 SGHVS and CDR2 FQNEAQ. With 6 bases removed from V and 1 base from J, the gap between germline ends came to 9 bases.

This clonotype has only a few counts. The genes are TRBV12-3 or TRBV12-4 and TRBJ2-3; D is perhaps TRBD1 (5 bases). The CDR3 sequence is 16 residues long. Trimming left V 3 bases short and J 1 base short, with 14 bases between. The CDR3 DNA reads TGTGCCAGCAGTTTGGGGCTAGTTAAAGGCACAGATACGCAGTATTTT. It codes for CASSLGLVKGTDTQYF.

In DNA form, the CDR3 reads TGCAGTGCTAGAGATCGTAACAGGGGCTTTGGCTACACCTTC. Translation gives CSARDRNRGFGYTF. V usage is TRBV20-1 and J usage is TRBJ1-2; 7 nucleotides match TRBD1. The CDR3 contains 14 residues. With 0 bases clipped from V and 7 bases from J, the junction kept 8 bases outside the gene matches. Looked up from germline, CDR1 is DFQATT and CDR2 is SNEGSKA (reference sequence).

The chain uses TRBV7-2 and TRBJ1-3, with 7 bases that match TRBD1. Germline V gives CDR1 SGHTA, CDR2 FQGNSA. Trimming cost V 0 bases and J 2 bases; bases outside gene matches: 1. The CDR3 is 15 residues long. In nucleotides, the CDR3 is TGTGCCAGCAGCTTAGCTACAGGGGCTGGAAACACCATATATTTT. Its protein is CASSLATGAGNTIYF.

This clonotype was seen only a few times. The chain joins TRBV5-1 to TRBJ2-2, with D hard to call. The V gene's germline CDR1 is SGHRS and CDR2 YFSETQ. The V gene lost 5 bases and the J gene lost 0 bases, with 11 bases spanning the gap. The CDR3 has 15 amino acids. CDR3 amino acids: CASSPRNSNTGELFF. In nucleotides, the CDR3 is TGCGCCAGCAGTCCGAGGAATTCGAACACCGGGGAGCTGTTTTTT.

Only a few counts were recorded for this clonotype. V is TRBV12-3 or TRBV12-4 and J is TRBJ1-4; D gene unclear. V was cut by 6 bases and J by 5 bases, with 16 bases left in between. The CDR3 is 15 residues long. The CDR3 nucleotides are TGTGCCAGCAGCCCCTTCGGGCGTCCGAATGAAAAACTGTTTTTT. It is translated as CASSPFGRPNEKLFF.

In this sample, this clonotype turned up many times. CDR3 nucleotide sequence: TGCAGTGCTAACCGGGACTTGGTTTATGAGCAGTTCTTC. This encodes CSANRDLVYEQFF. The V call is TRBV20-1, the J call TRBJ2-1, with a tentative D call TRBD2 (6 bases). Trimming pared 4 bases from V and 8 bases from J, leaving 15 bases between. Germline-derived CDR1 and CDR2 are DFQATT and SNEGSKA (reference sequence). CDR3 length: 13 amino acids.

The table lists this clonotype with a few counts. The chain combines TRBV12-3 or TRBV12-4 with TRBJ2-5, with D perhaps TRBD2 (5 bases). The CDR3 is 13 residues long. V was trimmed by 2 bases and J by 9 bases, leaving 13 bases between them. CDR3 bases: TGTGCCAGCAGTTTATCGGAGGCCGTGGCCCAGTACTTC. It specifies CASSLSEAVAQYF.

V is TRBV2 and J is TRBJ2-1, with D maybe TRBD2 (7 bases). CDR3 length: 15 amino acids. V dropped 7 bases and J dropped 2 bases, with 15 bases sitting between them. CDR1 SNHLY and CDR2 FYNNEI come from the germline V gene. In nucleotides, the CDR3 is TGTGCCAGCACCCAAGGGGGAGGGCCCTACAATGAGCAGTTCTTC. Its protein product is CASTQGGGPYNEQFF.

This chain links TRBV18 with TRBJ2-7; D tentatively reads TRBD1 or TRBD2 (5 bases each). Germline V gives CDR1 KGHSH, CDR2 LQKENI. This CDR3 is 13 amino acids long. V gave up 6 bases and J gave up 7 bases, with 16 bases separating them. The CDR3 here is CASSTTDGTEQYF. The CDR3 bases are TGTGCCAGCTCGACTACGGACGGGACGGAGCAGTACTTC.

V gene TRBV7-9 combines with J gene TRBJ1-3, with D perhaps matching TRBD1 (6 bases). The germline V and J ends were trimmed by 5 bases and 2 bases, with 16 bases remaining between them. CDR1 is SEHNR, CDR2 FQNEAQ, per germline (reference sequence). This CDR3 has 16 residues. The CDR3 nucleotides are TGTGCCAGCAGCCCCGAACAGGGAAAAGCTGGAAACACCATATATTTT. Translation: CASSPEQGKAGNTIYF.

CDR3: CASSLEREVSYNEQFF. CDR3 coding DNA: TGTGCCAGCAGCTTGGAGCGGGAGGTCTCCTACAATGAGCAGTTCTTC. This sequence joins TRBV5-5 and TRBJ2-1; 9 nucleotides line up with TRBD2. Germline lookup yields CDR1 SGHKS and CDR2 YYEKEE (reference sequence). The junction had 1 base not matched to a gene; V was cut back by 0 bases and J by 0 bases. This CDR3 contains 16 residues.

This chain links TRBV15 with TRBJ2-1, with D tentatively TRBD2 (5 bases). Germline V lookup: CDR1 LNHNV, CDR2 YYDKDF (reference sequence). The CDR3 covers 14 residues. V lost 7 bases and J lost 4, with 14 bases in between. CDR3 sequence (DNA): TGTGCCACCACCGTCACCTCGGGGTACAATGAGCAGTTCTTC. Translating it yields CATTVTSGYNEQFF.

This rearrangement joins TRBV18 to TRBJ1-1, with D perhaps TRBD1 (6 bases). This CDR3 has 15 residues. V lost 4 bases and J lost 3, with 15 bases in between. Germline CDR1 and CDR2: KGHSH and LQKENI. The CDR3 here is CASSRTGGGYTEAFF. The CDR3 region has the DNA TGTGCCAGCTCACGGACCGGAGGGGGTTACACTGAAGCTTTCTTT.

This clonotype came up a few times. The chain couples TRBV10-3 to TRBJ1-1, with 8 bases matching TRBD1. Germline-derived CDR1 and CDR2 are ENHRY and SYGVKD. CDR3 length: 14 residues. V shed 2 bases and J 4 bases; nucleotides not matched to a gene: 3. CDR3 in DNA: TGTGCCATCAGTGAGACAGGGGGAGGCACTGAAGCTTTCTTT. This gives the protein CAISETGGGTEAFF.

The V gene is TRBV12-3 or TRBV12-4, the J gene TRBJ2-7; no reliable D call. There are 12 residues in the CDR3. Trimming pared 1 base from V and 6 bases from J, leaving 7 bases between. The DNA of the CDR3 is TGTGCCAGCAGTTTAGTCCTGAGCGAGCAGTACGTC. Amino acids: CASSLVLSEQYV.

The CDR3 reads CASTFSENNGYTF. The CDR3 region has the DNA TGTGCCAGCACCTTCTCCGAAAACAATGGCTACACCTTC. This chain joins TRBV6-2 or TRBV6-3 and TRBJ1-2, with D unresolved. Deletions cut 7 bases from V and 6 bases from J, with 15 bases between. There are 13 residues in the CDR3. Looked up from germline, CDR1 is MNHEY and CDR2 is SVGEGT.

The chain recombines TRBV29-1 with TRBJ2-6; tentative D call: TRBD1 (5 bases). This CDR3 has 15 residues. Germline values: CDR1 SQVTM, CDR2 ANQGSEA. V lost 4 bases and J lost 0, with 10 bases in between. This chain's CDR3 is CSVGDTGSGANVLTF. The CDR3 nucleotides are TGCAGCGTTGGGGATACAGGCTCTGGGGCCAACGTCCTGACTTTC.

This chain joins TRBV9 and TRBJ2-2; 13 bases map to TRBD2. The V gene end was trimmed by 0 bases and the J gene end by 4 bases; junction bases not matched to a gene: 9. Per the germline V gene, CDR1 is SGDLS and CDR2 is YYNGEE. The CDR3 is 19 amino acids. CDR3 DNA: TGTGCCAGCAGCGTAGTACCCCGGACTAGCGGGAGAGCCACCGGGGAGCTGTTTTTT. It specifies CASSVVPRTSGRATGELFF.

V and J are TRBV7-2 and TRBJ2-5, with a possible D match to TRBD2 (6 bases). This CDR3 contains 15 residues. Germline V gene lookup returns CDR1 SGHTA and CDR2 FQGNSA. Trimming removed 4 bases from V and 4 bases from J, with 16 bases in between. DNA of the CDR3: TGTGCCAGCAGCTCCCGGCTCGGGGGATCAGAGACCCAGTACTTC. Protein product: CASSSRLGGSETQYF.

This clonotype was seen only a few times. V and J are TRBV7-2 and TRBJ2-2; no clear D. Trimming took 3 bases from V and 4 from J, leaving 9 bases between them. The length of the CDR3 is 14 residues. Germline CDR1 is SGHTA and CDR2 is FQGNSA. The CDR3: CASSFLIGTGELFF. For the CDR3, the DNA is TGTGCCAGCAGCTTTTTAATCGGCACCGGGGAGCTGTTTTTT. Looking up the rest from reference TRBV7-2 and TRBJ2-2 gives the full variable domain: GAGVSQSPSNKVTEKGKDVELRCDPISGHTALYWYRQSLGQGLEFLIYFQGNSAPDKSGLPSDRFSAERTGGSVSTLTIQRTQQEDSAVYLCASSFLIGTGELFFGEGSRLTVL.